The 30 T cell receptor beta chains below come from one sample, sequenced in a study of blood T cells in healthy people across ages. Primers used in a second PCR of about 6 to 11 cycles were a sample-barcoded 5' primer and a J-beta primer mix. MiXCR, run by TCRdb on the 5' RACE reads, gives a single entry per CDR3 protein. This table holds some 1.5 million distinct CDR3 sequences, 28% found once. Sequenced: blood. These receptors were collected from a woman between 25 and 40 years old in good health.

The genes are TRBV20-1 and TRBJ1-2; 8 nucleotides match TRBD1. The CDR3 has 15 residues. V was clipped by 3 bases and J by 0 bases; unmatched bases: 6. CDR1 is DFQATT and CDR2 is SNEGSKA in the germline V gene (reference sequence). The CDR3, as DNA: TGCAGTGCTAGGGACAGGGAAGAAGCTAACTATGGCTACACCTTC. Its translation: CSARDREEANYGYTF.

The table lists this clonotype with many counts. The chain joins TRBV5-6 to TRBJ2-3; no definite D call. Germline-derived CDR1 and CDR2 are SGHDT and YYEEEE. The CDR3 covers 13 residues. Deletions cut 0 bases from V and 6 bases from J, with 8 bases between. CDR3 residues: CASSLGALDTQYF. The CDR3 coding sequence is TGTGCCAGCAGCTTGGGAGCTCTCGATACGCAGTATTTT.

This chain uses TRBV7-9 with TRBJ2-1, with 8 bases matching TRBD2. The V gene end was trimmed by 5 bases and the J gene end by 4 bases; junction bases not matched to a gene: 10. Germline values: CDR1 SEHNR, CDR2 FQNEAQ (reference sequence). The CDR3 runs to 16 residues. The CDR3 bases are TGTGCCAGCAGCGAGCGACTAGCGTTATCTTACAATGAGCAGTTCTTC. Translating it yields CASSERLALSYNEQFF. Using reference TRBV7-9 and TRBJ2-1 for the parts outside the CDR3, the full variable domain is DTGVSQNPRHKITKRGQNVTFRCDPISEHNRLYWYRQTLGQGPEFLTYFQNEAQLEKSRLLSDRFSAERPKGSFSTLEIQRTEQGDSAMYLCASSERLALSYNEQFFGPGTRLTVL.

A few counts support this clonotype. The genes are TRBV5-1 and TRBJ2-7; 8 bases map to TRBD1. V shed 4 bases and J 4 bases; nucleotides not matched to a gene: 16. Per the germline V gene, CDR1 is SGHRS and CDR2 is YFSETQ. The CDR3 spans 17 residues. CDR3 residues: CASSPRAGTGVGYEQYF. The CDR3, as DNA: TGCGCCAGCAGCCCGAGAGCCGGGACAGGTGTAGGTTACGAGCAGTACTTC.

The CDR3 region is CASARVFSSAGELFF. DNA for the CDR3: TGTGCCAGCGCCAGAGTGTTCAGTTCGGCGGGGGAGCTGTTTTTT. This chain joins TRBV2 and TRBJ2-2; no clear D gene. CDR1 and CDR2 from the germline V gene are SNHLY and FYNNEI. With 8 bases removed from V and 8 bases from J, the gap between germline ends came to 21 bases. CDR3 length equals 15 residues.

This clonotype was detected only a few times. The chain couples TRBV5-1 to TRBJ2-2, with TRBD2 as a possible D gene (5 bases). Germline-derived CDR1 and CDR2 are SGHRS and YFSETQ. V was cut by 0 bases and J by 3 bases, with 6 bases left in between. The CDR3 covers 14 residues. CDR3 amino acids: CASSLDGDTGELFF. CDR3 nucleotide sequence: TGCGCCAGCAGCTTGGACGGGGACACCGGGGAGCTGTTTTTT. Variable domain in full (rest from reference TRBV5-1 and TRBJ2-2): KAGVTQTPRYLIKTRGQQVTLSCSPISGHRSVSWYQQTPGQGLQFLFEYFSETQRNKGNFPGRFSGRQFSNSRSEMNVSTLELGDSALYLCASSLDGDTGELFFGEGSRLTVL.

The chain recombines TRBV20-1 with TRBJ1-2, with TRBD1 identical over 11 bases. Germline lookup yields CDR1 DFQATT and CDR2 SNEGSKA (reference sequence). The J segment lost 6 bases and the V segment lost 5 bases, leaving 2 bases of the junction unmatched. This CDR3 region has 12 residues. CDR3 loop: CSAGDRGNGYTF. CDR3 DNA sequence: TGCAGTGCTGGGGACAGGGGGAATGGCTACACCTTC.

The chain uses TRBV18 and TRBJ2-7; no definite D call. CDR1 is KGHSH and CDR2 is LQKENI in the germline V gene. Trimming stripped 5 bases from V and 1 base from J, with 15 bases between. CDR3 length equals 15 residues. The CDR3 protein is CASSTDRVPSYEQYF. The CDR3 region has the DNA TGTGCCAGCTCAACAGACCGCGTTCCATCCTACGAGCAGTACTTC.

The chain uses TRBV7-6 and TRBJ2-5; D may be TRBD1 (6 bases). The closer fit of TRBJ2-7 to the DNA end suggests the J call may be wrong. This CDR3 has 14 amino acids. Germline values: CDR1 SGHVS, CDR2 FNYEAQ. The CDR3 loop is CASGRKPDRSEQYF. CDR3 nucleotides: TGTGCCAGCGGAAGGAAACCCGACAGGAGCGAGCAGTACTTC.

This clonotype was observed a few times. This chain links TRBV12-3 or TRBV12-4 with TRBJ2-1; 11 bases are a match to TRBD2. V was pared by 6 bases and J by 8 bases, with 12 bases of the junction left unmatched. The CDR3 runs to 16 residues. The CDR3 region is CASRAGTSGDRDEQFF. DNA of the CDR3: TGTGCCAGCAGGGCCGGGACTAGCGGAGATAGGGATGAGCAGTTCTTC.

The V and J genes are TRBV2 and TRBJ1-5; TRBD1 matches at 7 bases. This CDR3 region has 15 residues. CDR1 is SNHLY, CDR2 FYNNEI, per germline. V dropped 1 base and J dropped 9; count of bases not matched to a gene: 9. CDR3 residues: CASSEVGGGGRPQHF. The CDR3 DNA reads as TGTGCCAGCAGTGAAGTAGGAGGGGGCGGTCGGCCCCAGCATTTT. The entire variable domain, with the rest obtained from reference TRBV2 and TRBJ1-5, is as follows: EPEVTQTPSHQVTQMGQEVILRCVPISNHLYFYWYRQILGQKVEFLVSFYNNEISEKSEIFDDQFSVERPDGSNFTLKIRSTKLEDSAMYFCASSEVGGGGRPQHFGDGTRLSIL.

In its sample, this clonotype was seen a few times. This chain connects TRBV12-3 or TRBV12-4 to TRBJ2-5; no reliable D call. This CDR3 contains 14 residues. V was pared by 4 bases and J by 3 bases, with 12 bases between. The CDR3 DNA is TGTGCCAGCAGTTCCCCCCGGAGAGAAGAGACCCAGTACTTC. Translating it yields CASSSPRREETQYF.

Of note for this clonotype: A read error may explain this, as a much larger clone is one base away. This chain joins TRBV29-1 and TRBJ2-3, with D perhaps matching TRBD1 or TRBD2 (6 bases each). Germline V gene lookup returns CDR1 SQVTM and CDR2 ANQGSEA. Trimming stripped 8 bases from V and 7 bases from J, with 19 bases between. The CDR3 spans 13 residues. This CDR3 reads CSHEGGRAYTQYF. The CDR3 nucleotides read TGCAGCCACGAGGGGGGTCGGGCCTATACGCAGTATTTT.

There are many counts of this clonotype. The CDR3 here is CSVRGAEETQYF. The CDR3 nucleotides are TGCAGCGTCAGGGGGGCTGAAGAGACCCAGTACTTC. V usage is TRBV29-1 and J usage is TRBJ2-5; a weak D match, TRBD1 (7 bases). The germline gives CDR1 SQVTM, CDR2 ANQGSEA. Trimming removed 6 bases at V and 3 bases at J, with 11 bases between. The length of the CDR3 is 12 residues.

The genes are TRBV5-1 and TRBJ1-2, with D possibly being TRBD1 (6 bases). This CDR3 is 14 amino acids long. Germline CDR1 is SGHRS and CDR2 is YFSETQ. Deletions cut 3 bases from V and 4 bases from J, with 13 bases between. The CDR3 nucleotides are TGCGCCAGCAGCTGGGGGGCTGTAGGCTATGGCTACACCTTC. Protein product: CASSWGAVGYGYTF.

This chain uses TRBV5-6 with TRBJ2-2, with TRBD1 identical over 8 bases. This CDR3 comprises 15 residues. Germline lookup yields CDR1 SGHDT and CDR2 YYEEEE. V dropped 1 base and J dropped 3; count of bases not matched to a gene: 2. The DNA of the CDR3 is TGTGCCAGCAGCTTGTTCAGGGGGCACACCGGGGAGCTGTTTTTT. Its translation is CASSLFRGHTGELFF.

This clonotype has ten or more counts. The rearrangement joins TRBV6-5 to TRBJ2-7, with 9 nucleotides matching TRBD2. This CDR3 contains 14 residues. Germline-derived CDR1 and CDR2 are MNHEY and SVGAGI. V lost 7 bases, J lost 2 bases, and 6 bases stayed unmatched. This CDR3 reads CASKVAGAPYEQYF. In DNA form, the CDR3 reads TGTGCCAGCAAGGTAGCGGGGGCCCCCTACGAGCAGTACTTC.

This clonotype was observed many times. The chain links TRBV11-1 to TRBJ2-7; D possibly corresponds to TRBD1 (6 bases). The V end was cut by 3 bases, the J end by 2 bases, with 8 bases between. There are 13 residues in the CDR3. Germline V gene sequence: CDR1 SGHAT, CDR2 FQDESV (reference sequence). DNA of the CDR3: TGTGCCAGCAGCTTGAGGACAGCCTACGAGCAGTACTTC. It is translated as CASSLRTAYEQYF.

This clonotype was detected a few times. The chain couples TRBV5-5 to TRBJ2-2; D is possibly TRBD2 (6 bases). CDR3 length: 14 amino acids. Per the germline V gene, CDR1 is SGHKS and CDR2 is YYEKEE (reference sequence). Between the trimmed V and J ends, which lost 5 bases and 5 bases, there was a span of 13 bases. CDR3 loop: CASSTDGGTGELFF. CDR3 nucleotides: TGTGCCAGCAGTACCGACGGGGGAACCGGGGAGCTGTTTTTT.

V and J are TRBV4-2 and TRBJ2-1, with TRBD2 identical over 8 bases. The CDR3 extends over 17 amino acids. Germline trimming cut 0 bases from V and 5 bases from J; bases unmatched to any gene: 9. Germline V gene sequence: CDR1 LGHNA, CDR2 YNFKEQ. This CDR3 is CASSQDGGGGLNNEQFF. The CDR3 DNA is TGTGCCAGCAGCCAAGATGGTGGCGGGGGGTTGAACAATGAGCAGTTCTTC.

In this sample, this clonotype turned up once. The chain is built from TRBV10-3 and TRBJ1-1; D is perhaps TRBD1 (5 bases). The germline CDR1 and CDR2 sequences are ENHRY and SYGVKD. The germline V and J ends were trimmed by 2 bases and 3 bases, with 10 bases remaining between them. The CDR3 contains 14 residues. CDR3 coding DNA: TGTGCCATCAGTGAGCATCGAGGGGACACTGAAGCTTTCTTT. This sequence encodes CAISEHRGDTEAFF.

CDR3 coding DNA: TGCAGTGCTAGTCAAGGGGCGGGGGTCGGCACTGAAGCTTTCTTT. This encodes CSASQGAGVGTEAFF. This sequence joins TRBV20-1 and TRBJ1-1; TRBD1 might be the D (5 bases). Germline loops: CDR1 DFQATT, CDR2 SNEGSKA (reference sequence). The CDR3 extends over 15 amino acids. Trimming pared 3 bases from V and 4 bases from J, leaving 18 bases between.

The genes are TRBV20-1 and TRBJ1-1; D not resolved. Germline V gene data show CDR1 as DFQATT and CDR2 as SNEGSKA (reference sequence). The ends were cut back, 3 bases at V and 0 bases at J, with 14 bases in the middle. The CDR3 sequence is 15 residues long. The CDR3: CSARTGHPMNTEAFF. CDR3 in DNA: TGCAGTGCTAGGACGGGTCACCCAATGAACACTGAAGCTTTCTTT.

This clonotype has a handful of counts. V gene TRBV7-9 combines with J gene TRBJ2-5; 8 bases align to TRBD2. Germline assignment: CDR1 SEHNR and CDR2 FQNEAQ (reference sequence). The CDR3 spans 16 residues. V gave up 2 bases and J gave up 4 bases; unmatched junction bases: 9. For the CDR3, the DNA is TGTGCCAGCAGCTTAAGAGTGAGCGGGAGTTTAGAGACCCAGTACTTC. Encoded protein: CASSLRVSGSLETQYF.

This clonotype was counted a few times. The chain uses TRBV7-9 and TRBJ2-7; unclear D gene. The DNA matches TRBJ2-5 better at its end, which makes the J call doubtful. Germline V CDR1 and CDR2: SEHNR, FQNEAQ (reference sequence). There are 16 residues in the CDR3. The CDR3 DNA follows: TGTGCCAGCAGCTTATATATCGTTAGTCTTCATGAGACCCAGTACTTC. Encoded protein: CASSLYIVSLHETQYF.

Concerning this clonotype: An end of the junction does not agree with germline; a read error may underlie this. The V and J genes are TRBV4-1 and TRBJ2-2, with TRBD2 as a possible D gene (5 bases). Germline CDR1 is MGHRA and CDR2 is YSYEKL. This CDR3 spans 14 amino acids. The CDR3 coding sequence is TGCGCCAGCAGCCATAGGCTAATCACCGGGGAGCGGTTTTTT. Protein: CASSHRLITGERFF.

The chain is built from TRBV11-2 and TRBJ2-7, with 11 bases lining up with TRBD2. The CDR3 has 18 residues. Looked up from germline, CDR1 is SGHAT and CDR2 is FQNNGV. The V gene end was trimmed by 9 bases and the J gene end by 4 bases; junction bases not matched to a gene: 20. The CDR3 DNA reads TGTGCCAGTAGCATTTCAACCGGGACTAGCGGTATTGGGTACGAGCAGTACTTC. Its protein is CASSISTGTSGIGYEQYF.

The chain carries TRBV15 and TRBJ1-6; no definite D call. The CDR3 is made up of 16 amino acids. Trimming left V 1 base short and J 4 bases short, with 11 bases between. Germline CDR1 reads LNHNV; CDR2 reads YYDKDF (reference sequence). The CDR3 DNA reads as TGTGCCACCAGCAGAGGGAGAGAAGCGTATAATTCACCCCTCCACTTT. Protein sequence: CATSRGREAYNSPLHF.

In this sample, this clonotype turned up a few times. The rearrangement uses TRBV12-3 or TRBV12-4 and TRBJ2-4; D not resolved. Trimming removed 5 bases at V and 0 bases at J, with 11 bases between. The CDR3 runs 15 residues. In DNA, the CDR3 is TGTGCCAGCAGTAATCAAAAGATAGCCAAAAACATTCAGTACTTC. Protein: CASSNQKIAKNIQYF.

A few counts support this clonotype. V gene TRBV5-1 combines with J gene TRBJ2-3; tentatively, D is TRBD2 (5 bases). This CDR3 spans 14 amino acids. Germline V gene data show CDR1 as SGHRS and CDR2 as YFSETQ. V was clipped by 3 bases and J by 4 bases, with 12 bases between them. CDR3 sequence: CASSWTGSSDTQYF. In DNA, the CDR3 is TGCGCCAGCAGCTGGACGGGGAGCTCAGATACGCAGTATTTT.